The rows below give T cell receptor beta chains drawn from one sample of a study of blood T cell repertoires in COVID-19. Clones were read by immunoSEQ multiplex PCR, and TCRdb kept only the in-frame ones, dropping some. The data contain about 180,000 clones, 80% of them singletons. The sequencing input was PBMCs or T cells enriched from blood (not recorded which). The origin of the receptors is a man between 60 and 75 years old who had been exposed to COVID-19. CDR3s include the opening cysteine and the closing phenylalanine or tryptophan. A D gene is named only where the DNA matches it firmly.

CASSRPGGPGYNEQFF	TRBV7-2	.	TRBJ2-1
CASSFRTGATAGELFF	TRBV27	TRBD1	TRBJ2-2
CASSTTGAQREAFF	TRBV5-6	TRBD1	TRBJ1-1
CASSLVAGSYNEQFF	TRBV5-4	.	TRBJ2-1
CARSTLLNRGSYEQYF	TRBV5-3	TRBD1	TRBJ2-7
CASSKYGSGRNPLSYEQYF	TRBV11-2	TRBD2	TRBJ2-7
CASSLGTGEGNTIYF	TRBV7-9	TRBD1	TRBJ1-3
CASSQTLADQETQYF	TRBV3-1/TRBV3-2	TRBD2	TRBJ2-5
CASSTRLAPHNEQFF	TRBV27	TRBD2	TRBJ2-1
CASSLNPSGRRAKNIQYF	TRBV11-2	TRBD2	TRBJ2-4
CASSESSSDTEAFF	TRBV6-1	.	TRBJ1-1
CASSSTGGRNSPLHF	TRBV28	TRBD1	TRBJ1-6
CSAGLAETQYF	TRBV29-1	TRBD2	TRBJ2-5
CASSLDKGYEQYF	TRBV19	.	TRBJ2-7
CASSQTSNLADTQYF	TRBV5-1	TRBD2	TRBJ2-3
CASRFTYSYEQYF	TRBV28	.	TRBJ2-7
CAWSGGLAGQETQYF	TRBV30	TRBD2	TRBJ2-5
CASSFMGLAGHTGELFF	TRBV27	TRBD2	TRBJ2-2
CAIRLAGEGDTQYF	TRBV10-3	TRBD2	TRBJ2-3
CASNQGRGEYEQYF	TRBV14	.	TRBJ2-7
CASSLRGLLYEQYF	TRBV28	TRBD1	TRBJ2-7
CASSLLGRDSVGGYTF	TRBV27	.	TRBJ1-2
CASSGSRNEQFF	TRBV7-9	.	TRBJ2-1
CASSLRGSGKETQYF	TRBV5-4	TRBD2	TRBJ2-5
CASRTETTNEKLFF	TRBV2	.	TRBJ1-4
CASSQSYSSTDTQYF	TRBV4-3	.	TRBJ2-3
CAWISRGVNEKLFF	TRBV30	.	TRBJ1-4
CASSPPPGVAPSTDTQYF	TRBV2	.	TRBJ2-3
CASSSTPGVGFF	TRBV7-9	.	TRBJ2-1
CASSKQDGISTDTQYF	TRBV19	.	TRBJ2-3
CASSHPGLTEDADTQYF	TRBV5-1	.	TRBJ2-3
CATGGRGNYGYTF	TRBV27	.	TRBJ1-2
CAISGTSYTEAFF	TRBV10-3	.	TRBJ1-1
CASSKGLEAFF	TRBV6-2/TRBV6-3	.	TRBJ1-1
CASSRARGGVGTDTQYF	TRBV11-3	TRBD2	TRBJ2-3
CASSYLCRGKEQFF	TRBV6-8	.	TRBJ2-1
CASSLAGLAGRTGELFF	TRBV5-6	TRBD2	TRBJ2-2
CASSEGGTGLTEQYF	TRBV6-1	TRBD1	TRBJ2-7
CASSLRQGEGSNTEAFF	TRBV9	TRBD1	TRBJ1-1
CASSFGLAGAGTGELFF	TRBV5-8	TRBD2	TRBJ2-2
CATSDPRQSQETQYF	TRBV24-1	.	TRBJ2-5
CASSLELTVNYGYTF	TRBV11-2	.	TRBJ1-2
CASSQGGGTNEKLFF	TRBV3-1/TRBV3-2	.	TRBJ1-4
CASGSDGRPDTQYF	TRBV12-5	TRBD2	TRBJ2-3
CASNGLAAPTCNEQFF	TRBV21-1	.	TRBJ2-1
CASSQDMKRDIQYF	TRBV3-1/TRBV3-2	.	TRBJ2-4
CASRLAGGADTQYF	TRBV3-1/TRBV3-2	TRBD1	TRBJ2-3
CASSSTSPDRASGANVLTF	TRBV28	TRBD1	TRBJ2-6
CASSQEAPGRRERTDTQYF	TRBV4-1	TRBD2	TRBJ2-3
CASSQDNDRGYTEAFF	TRBV4-1	TRBD1	TRBJ1-1
CATRGGNRNTIYF	TRBV10-3	.	TRBJ1-3
CASRLQATNEKLFF	TRBV6-5	.	TRBJ1-4
CASSIQGQLNTEAFF	TRBV19	.	TRBJ1-1